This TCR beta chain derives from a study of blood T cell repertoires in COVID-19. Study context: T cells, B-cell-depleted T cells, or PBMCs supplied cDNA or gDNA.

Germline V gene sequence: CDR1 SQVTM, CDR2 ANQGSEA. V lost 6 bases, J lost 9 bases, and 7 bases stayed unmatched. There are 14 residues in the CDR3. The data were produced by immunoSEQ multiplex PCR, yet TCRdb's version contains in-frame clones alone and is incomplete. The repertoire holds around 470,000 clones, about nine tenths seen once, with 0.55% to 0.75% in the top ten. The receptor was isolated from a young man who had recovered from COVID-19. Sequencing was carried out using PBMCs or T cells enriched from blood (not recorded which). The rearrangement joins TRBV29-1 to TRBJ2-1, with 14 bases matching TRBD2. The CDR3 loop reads CSVKPGLAGVEQFF. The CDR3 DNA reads TGCAGCGTGAAGCCGGGACTAGCGGGAGTTGAGCAGTTCTTC.